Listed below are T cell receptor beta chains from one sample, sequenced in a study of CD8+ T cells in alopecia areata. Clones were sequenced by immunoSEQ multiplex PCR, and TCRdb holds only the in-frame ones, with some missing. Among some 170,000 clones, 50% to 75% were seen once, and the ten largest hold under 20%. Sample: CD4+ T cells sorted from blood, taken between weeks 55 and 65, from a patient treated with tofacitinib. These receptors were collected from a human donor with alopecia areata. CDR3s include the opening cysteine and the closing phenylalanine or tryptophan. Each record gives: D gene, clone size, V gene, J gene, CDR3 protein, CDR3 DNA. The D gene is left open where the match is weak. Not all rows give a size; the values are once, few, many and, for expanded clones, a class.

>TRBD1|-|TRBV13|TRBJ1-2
CASSRQGLGGYTF
TGTGCCAGCAGCCGACAGGGGCTGGGAGGCTACACCTTC
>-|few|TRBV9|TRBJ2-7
CASSVGVMGYEQYF
TGTGCCAGCAGCGTAGGAGTAATGGGGTACGAGCAGTACTTC
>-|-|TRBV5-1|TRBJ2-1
CASSFQGSSYNEQFF
TGCGCCAGCAGCTTTCAGGGGAGCTCCTACAATGAGCAGTTCTTC
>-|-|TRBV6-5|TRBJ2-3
CASSDRTSTDTQYF
TGTGCCAGCAGCGACAGGACTAGCACAGATACGCAGTATTTT
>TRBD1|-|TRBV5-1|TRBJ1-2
CASSSTGTGDGYTF
TGCGCCAGCAGCTCAACCGGGACAGGGGATGGCTACACCTTC
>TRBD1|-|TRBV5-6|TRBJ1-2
CASSWTTGGEAGYTF
TGTGCCAGCAGCTGGACTACAGGGGGCGAGGCGGGCTACACCTTC
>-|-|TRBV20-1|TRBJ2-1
CSARVAYEQFF
TGCAGTGCTAGAGTAGCCTATGAGCAGTTCTTC
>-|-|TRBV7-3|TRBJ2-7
CASSRGGSQAEQYF
TGTGCCAGCAGCCGAGGGGGGTCCCAGGCGGAGCAGTACTTC
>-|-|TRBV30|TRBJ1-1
CAWSVTGAEAFF
TGTGCCTGGAGTGTGACAGGTGCTGAAGCTTTCTTT
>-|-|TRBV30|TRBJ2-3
CACQSIADTQYF
TGTGCCTGTCAAAGTATAGCAGATACGCAGTATTTT
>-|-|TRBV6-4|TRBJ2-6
CASSESGANVLTF
TGTGCCAGCAGTGAAAGTGGGGCCAACGTCCTGACTTTC